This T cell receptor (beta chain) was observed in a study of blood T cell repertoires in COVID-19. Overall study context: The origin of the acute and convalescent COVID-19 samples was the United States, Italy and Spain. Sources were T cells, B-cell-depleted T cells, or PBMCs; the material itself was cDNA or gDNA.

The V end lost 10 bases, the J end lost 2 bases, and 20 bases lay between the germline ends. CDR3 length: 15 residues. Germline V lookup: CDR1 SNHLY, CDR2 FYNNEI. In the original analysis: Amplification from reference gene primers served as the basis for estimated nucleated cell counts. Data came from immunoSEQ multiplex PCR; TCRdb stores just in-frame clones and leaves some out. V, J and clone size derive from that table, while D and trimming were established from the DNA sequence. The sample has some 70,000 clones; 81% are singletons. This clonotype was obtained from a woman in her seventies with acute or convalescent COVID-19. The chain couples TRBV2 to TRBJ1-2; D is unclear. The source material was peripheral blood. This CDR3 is CATAALLTGNYGYTF. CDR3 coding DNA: TGTGCCACCGCCGCACTTCTTACGGGGAACTATGGCTACACCTTC.